A selection of T cell receptor beta chains follows, all from one sample in a study of blood T cell repertoires in COVID-19. Profiled with immunoSEQ multiplex PCR; TCRdb holds only in-frame clones, not every one. The profile covers more than 85,000 clones, with approximately 87% appearing a single time and 5.5% to 8% taken by the ten largest. The specimen sequenced was peripheral blood. Receptors were obtained from a woman aged 50 to 60 with acute or convalescent COVID-19. CDR3s leave out the opening cysteine and the closing phenylalanine or tryptophan. Fields, in order: V gene, clone size, J gene, CDR3 protein. The size entry is marked missing in some rows and otherwise reads once, few, many or a size class.

TRBV30	once	TRBJ1-2	AWSGGGAGWIYGYT
TRBV19	.	TRBJ1-1	ASSMIAGTEAF
TRBV5-1	.	TRBJ1-2	ASSLPPDRVEFYGYT
TRBV24-1	once	TRBJ2-7	ATSDLAGQESSYEQY
TRBV19	.	TRBJ1-6	ASSSGQGARGSNSPLH
TRBV6-1	.	TRBJ1-5	ASSERTVSNQPQH
TRBV12-3/TRBV12-4	.	TRBJ1-1	ASSSGQEAF
TRBV7-3	once	TRBJ2-7	ASSPTGQSYEQY
TRBV10-1	.	TRBJ2-7	ASSAGGTYEQY
TRBV12-5	.	TRBJ2-5	ASGSGLGGGALNQETQY
TRBV5-1	.	TRBJ2-2	ASSLSGGNTGELF